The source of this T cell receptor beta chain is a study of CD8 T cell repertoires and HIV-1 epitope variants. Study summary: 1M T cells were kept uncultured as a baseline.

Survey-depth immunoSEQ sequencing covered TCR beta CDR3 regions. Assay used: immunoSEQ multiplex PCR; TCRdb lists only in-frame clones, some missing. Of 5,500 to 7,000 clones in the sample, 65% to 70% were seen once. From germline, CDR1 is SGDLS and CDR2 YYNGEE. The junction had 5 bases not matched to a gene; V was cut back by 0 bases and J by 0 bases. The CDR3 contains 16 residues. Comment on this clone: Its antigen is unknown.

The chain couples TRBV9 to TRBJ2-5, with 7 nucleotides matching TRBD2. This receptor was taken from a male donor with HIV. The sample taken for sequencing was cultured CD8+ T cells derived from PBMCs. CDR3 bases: TGTGCCAGCAGCGTAGCTGAGCGGGGCTACCAAGAGACCCAGTACTTC. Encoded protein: CASSVAERGYQETQYF. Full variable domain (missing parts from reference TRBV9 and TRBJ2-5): DSGVTQTPKHLITATGQRVTLRCSPRSGDLSVYWYQQSLDQGLQFLIQYYNGEERAKGNILERFSAQQFPDLHSELNLSSLELGDSALYFCASSVAERGYQETQYFGPGTRLLVL.